This T cell receptor beta chain is drawn from a study of T cell repertoires in cytomegalovirus infection. Overall study: Through public TCR beta signatures, both CMV infection and matching HLA type were indicated.

TCRdb re-derived calls from the reads in MiXCR, one entry per CDR3 protein. Of more than 400,000 distinct CDR3 sequences in the sample, about 26% were seen once. The CDR3 has 14 residues. Trimming pared 10 bases from V and 1 base from J, leaving 16 bases between. From germline, CDR1 is SEHNR and CDR2 FQNEAQ (reference sequence). Regarding the study as a whole: The study found HLA-C-restricted CMV-specific TCR beta clonotypes dominating the ex vivo response. Summed frequency of shared TCR beta families picked out CMV carriers who also had the relevant HLA.

This clonotype was found many times. Its antigen remains unidentified. The chain combines TRBV7-9 with TRBJ1-1; D unclear. The sequence derives from a human donor in good health (CMV status not recorded). Some clones in this sample may be carry-over from other donors' samples. Specimen: PBMCs. CDR3 DNA: TGTGCCACCCACCTAAGAGAGGGGAACACTGAAGCTTTCTTT. Amino acids: CATHLREGNTEAFF. The complete variable domain, with remaining parts taken from reference TRBV7-9 and TRBJ1-1, reads DTGVSQNPRHKITKRGQNVTFRCDPISEHNRLYWYRQTLGQGPEFLTYFQNEAQLEKSRLLSDRFSAERPKGSFSTLEIQRTEQGDSAMYLCATHLREGNTEAFFGQGTRLTVV.